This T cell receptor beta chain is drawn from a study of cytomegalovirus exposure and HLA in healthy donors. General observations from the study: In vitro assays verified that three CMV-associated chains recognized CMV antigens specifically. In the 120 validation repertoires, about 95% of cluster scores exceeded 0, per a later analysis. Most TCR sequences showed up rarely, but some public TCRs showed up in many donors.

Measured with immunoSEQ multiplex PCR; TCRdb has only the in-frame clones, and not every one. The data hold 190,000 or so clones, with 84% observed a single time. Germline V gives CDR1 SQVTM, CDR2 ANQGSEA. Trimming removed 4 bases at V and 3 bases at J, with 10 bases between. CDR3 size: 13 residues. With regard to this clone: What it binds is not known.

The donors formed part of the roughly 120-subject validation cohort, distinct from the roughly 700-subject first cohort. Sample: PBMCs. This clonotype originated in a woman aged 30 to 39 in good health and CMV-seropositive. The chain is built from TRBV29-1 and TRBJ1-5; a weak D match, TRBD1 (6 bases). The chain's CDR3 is CSVGGGINQPQHF. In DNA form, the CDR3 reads TGCAGCGTTGGAGGGGGAATCAATCAGCCCCAGCATTTT.